What follows are 25 T cell receptor beta chains derived from one specimen sequenced in a study of control samples from healthy donors and cancer patients. Only in-frame clones appear in the TCRdb table, and some are missing; sequencing was by immunoSEQ multiplex PCR. The sample includes 150,000 to 200,000 clones. What was sequenced was blood. These receptor sequences come from a woman aged 25 to 45 in good health.

This chain uses TRBV27 with TRBJ1-2, with D maybe TRBD1 (6 bases). The CDR3 runs 14 residues. Germline V gene sequence: CDR1 MNHEY, CDR2 SMNVEV (reference sequence). V lost 2 bases, J lost 2 bases, and 9 bases lay in between. CDR3 protein: CASSLGQLNYGYTF. The CDR3 nucleotides read TGTGCCAGCAGTTTAGGACAGTTGAACTATGGCTACACCTTC.

The chain couples TRBV7-6 to TRBJ2-1, with 12 bases fitting TRBD2. V gave up 5 bases and J gave up 5 bases; unmatched junction bases: 7. The germline gives CDR1 SGHVS, CDR2 FNYEAQ. This CDR3 contains 16 residues. This CDR3 is CASSVSSGGAHNEQFF. Here the CDR3 DNA reads TGTGCCAGCAGCGTATCTAGCGGGGGGGCACACAATGAGCAGTTCTTC. Variable domain in full (rest from reference TRBV7-6 and TRBJ2-1): GAGVSQSPRYKVTKRGQDVALRCDPISGHVSLYWYRQALGQGPEFLTYFNYEAQQDKSGLPNDRFSAERPEGSISTLTIQRTEQRDSAMYRCASSVSSGGAHNEQFFGPGTRLTVL.

The V gene is TRBV28, the J gene TRBJ1-5; no definite D call. Trimming stripped 1 base from V and 4 bases from J, with 11 bases between. Germline values: CDR1 MDHEN, CDR2 SYDVKM. This CDR3 is built from 15 residues. For the CDR3, the DNA is TGTGCCAGCAGTTTATTGGCGGGTGCAAATCAGCCCCAGCATTTT. As protein: CASSLLAGANQPQHF.

The rearrangement uses TRBV4-3 and TRBJ1-2; a weak D match, TRBD1 (5 bases). V was trimmed by 8 bases and J by 1 base, leaving 11 bases between them. The CDR3 consists of 13 residues. The V gene's germline CDR1 is LGHNA and CDR2 YSLEER. CDR3 loop: CASSRRGNYGYTF. DNA of the CDR3: TGCGCCAGCTCACGAAGGGGTAACTATGGCTACACCTTC.

V is TRBV7-3 and J is TRBJ1-2; D uncertain. The germline V gene encodes CDR1 SGHTA and CDR2 FQGTGA. This CDR3 contains 15 residues. V lost 0 bases to trimming and J lost 2 bases, with 10 bases between them. CDR3 sequence: CASSLTRAGNYGYTF. The CDR3 nucleotides read TGTGCCAGCAGCTTAACGCGGGCAGGCAACTATGGCTACACCTTC. Variable domain in full (rest from reference TRBV7-3 and TRBJ1-2): GAGVSQTPSNKVTEKGKYVELRCDPISGHTALYWYRQSLGQGPEFLIYFQGTGAADDSGLPNDRFFAVRPEGSVSTLKIQRTERGDSAVYLCASSLTRAGNYGYTFGSGTRLTVV.

This chain connects TRBV10-3 to TRBJ2-1; 9 nucleotides align to TRBD1. Trimming took 6 bases from V and 8 from J; bases not matched to a gene: 17. CDR1 and CDR2 (germline): ENHRY, SYGVKD. The CDR3 runs to 17 residues. DNA of the CDR3: TGTGCCATCAGAGTCCCAGGGGGGGACAGGGAAGGAGATGAGCAGTTCTTC. Amino acids: CAIRVPGGDREGDEQFF.

This clone is called large (0.1 to 1%) based on its frequency. This rearrangement joins TRBV6-2 or TRBV6-3 to TRBJ2-1, with D perhaps matching TRBD2 (7 bases). The length of the CDR3 is 15 residues. Looked up from germline, CDR1 is MNHEY and CDR2 is SVGEGT. V dropped 2 bases and J dropped 5 bases, with 13 bases sitting between them. CDR3 nucleotide sequence: TGTGCCAGCAGTTACCTGGGGGCGGGGGACAATGAGCAGTTCTTC. Translation gives CASSYLGAGDNEQFF.

The V call is TRBV28, the J call TRBJ2-1, with 7 bases aligning to TRBD1. The length of the CDR3 is 14 residues. CDR1 and CDR2 from the germline V gene are MDHEN and SYDVKM. Losses at the gene ends were 4 bases for V and 6 bases for J; bases not matched to a gene: 6. Written as DNA, the CDR3 is TGTGCCAGCAGTTCAGGGGACAGCTTCAATGAGCAGTTCTTC. Amino acids: CASSSGDSFNEQFF.

The CDR3 DNA follows: TGTGCCAGCAGTTCGACCCACACAGATACGCAGTATTTT. This gives the protein CASSSTHTDTQYF. V and J are TRBV7-8 and TRBJ2-3; no firm D call. CDR1 is SGHVS, CDR2 FQNEAQ, per germline. This CDR3 contains 13 residues. Deletions cut 6 bases from V and 2 bases from J, with 9 bases between. The entire variable domain, with the rest obtained from reference TRBV7-8 and TRBJ2-3, is as follows: GAGVSQSPRYKVAKRGQDVALRCDPISGHVSLFWYQQALGQGPEFLTYFQNEAQLDKSGLPSDRFFAERPEGSVSTLKIQRTQQEDSAVYLCASSSTHTDTQYFGPGTRLTVL.

A remark on this clone: Other DNA sequences within the sample encode an identical CDR3. The chain is built from TRBV28 and TRBJ1-3, with D possibly matching TRBD1 (5 bases). Deletions cut 4 bases from V and 4 bases from J, with 14 bases between. Germline V gene data show CDR1 as MDHEN and CDR2 as SYDVKM. The CDR3 contains 15 residues. This CDR3 reads CASSSGDSGGNTIYF. As DNA, the CDR3 is TGTGCCAGCAGTTCCGGCGACAGTGGAGGAAACACCATATATTTT.

The V call is TRBV28, the J call TRBJ1-2; 7 nucleotides agree with TRBD1. The CDR3 is 14 residues long. V dropped 5 bases and J dropped 4; count of bases not matched to a gene: 7. The germline V gene has CDR1 MDHEN and CDR2 SYDVKM. CDR3 residues: CASSPPTGSYGYTF. In DNA, the CDR3 is TGTGCCAGCAGTCCGCCGACAGGGAGCTATGGCTACACCTTC.

V and J are TRBV4-1 and TRBJ2-7; D perhaps matches TRBD1 (5 bases). Trimming took off 8 bases at V and 2 bases at J, with 19 bases between the two ends. The CDR3 is 15 amino acids. Germline V gene lookup returns CDR1 MGHRA and CDR2 YSYEKL. The CDR3 reads CASARVVRGPYEQYF. Here the CDR3 DNA reads TGCGCCAGCGCCAGGGTCGTAAGAGGTCCCTACGAGCAGTACTTC.

This chain connects TRBV12-3 or TRBV12-4 to TRBJ1-3, with D uncertain. Deletions cut 3 bases from V and 4 bases from J, with 7 bases between. The CDR3 is made up of 13 amino acids. This chain's CDR3 is CASSFSRGNTIYF. In DNA form, the CDR3 reads TGTGCCAGCAGTTTTAGTCGGGGAAACACCATATATTTT.

The chain is built from TRBV29-1 and TRBJ2-7, with 11 bases lining up with TRBD2. CDR1 and CDR2 (germline): SQVTM, ANQGSEA. CDR3 length equals 13 residues. V shed 7 bases, J shed 0 bases, and the junction held 2 bases outside the gene matches. The CDR3 DNA reads as TGCAGCGGTAGCGGGGGGGCCTCCTACGAGCAGTACTTC. It codes for CSGSGGASYEQYF.

V and J are TRBV12-3 or TRBV12-4 and TRBJ1-4; D gene unclear. V was trimmed by 5 bases and J by 11 bases, leaving 15 bases between them. The CDR3 has 13 amino acids. The CDR3 protein is CASSPRVNAKLFF. The CDR3 DNA reads TGTGCCAGCAGTCCCCGGGTAAACGCGAAACTGTTTTTT.

CDR3 protein: CASSPGTLLEKLFF. CDR3 sequence (DNA): TGTGCCAGCAGTCCCGGGACTTTACTGGAAAAACTGTTTTTT. The rearrangement uses TRBV6-2 or TRBV6-3 and TRBJ1-4; D perhaps matches TRBD1 (5 bases). The germline V and J ends were trimmed by 5 bases and 8 bases, with 15 bases remaining between them. Germline V gene lookup returns CDR1 MNHEY and CDR2 SVGEGT. The CDR3 is 14 amino acids.

The V and J genes are TRBV28 and TRBJ1-6; the D is unclear. CDR1 and CDR2 from the germline V gene are MDHEN and SYDVKM. CDR3 length equals 13 residues. The V gene lost 6 bases and the J gene lost 6 bases, with 9 bases spanning the gap. The CDR3 loop is CASSRIPNSPLHF. The CDR3 DNA sequence: TGTGCCAGCAGCCGGATCCCTAATTCACCCCTCCACTTT.

The chain links TRBV6-5 to TRBJ2-7; TRBD1 is a possible D gene (5 bases). Trimming removed 0 bases at V and 0 bases at J, with 9 bases between. Germline values: CDR1 MNHEY, CDR2 SVGAGI. There are 15 residues in the CDR3. Here the CDR3 reads CASSYSQASSYEQYF. Here the CDR3 DNA reads TGTGCCAGCAGTTACTCACAGGCTAGCTCCTACGAGCAGTACTTC.

The gene calls are TRBV27 and TRBJ2-5; TRBD2 matches 7 bases. The CDR3 extends over 21 amino acids. The germline gives CDR1 MNHEY, CDR2 SMNVEV (reference sequence). Unmatched junction bases numbered 29, after V lost 5 bases and J lost 5 bases. The CDR3 DNA reads TGTGCCAGCAGTACCCGGACCCCGGGACCAGGGAGCGGGGTGTCATCCGAGACCCAGTACTTC. Translation gives CASSTRTPGPGSGVSSETQYF.

This chain uses TRBV4-3 with TRBJ2-1, with TRBD2 matching over 10 bases. J lost 8 bases, V lost 4 bases, and 11 bases had no gene match. This CDR3 contains 16 residues. The germline V gene has CDR1 LGHNA and CDR2 YSLEER. The CDR3 sequence: CASSREVAGGSHEQFF. The CDR3 bases are TGCGCCAGCAGCCGAGAGGTAGCGGGGGGTTCCCATGAGCAGTTCTTC.

The chain has TRBV12-3 or TRBV12-4 and TRBJ1-2, with D possibly matching TRBD1 (5 bases). Trimming left V 5 bases short and J 7 bases short, with 14 bases between. This CDR3 has 13 amino acids. DNA for the CDR3: TGTGCCAGCAGTGCAACTCCAAGGGGTGGCTACACCTTC. Its translation: CASSATPRGGYTF.

The chain has TRBV9 and TRBJ1-1; the D gene is possibly TRBD1 (5 bases). Germline loops: CDR1 SGDLS, CDR2 YYNGEE. The ends were cut back, 0 bases at V and 4 bases at J, with 10 bases in the middle. The length of the CDR3 is 14 residues. CDR3 amino acids: CASSVVDGGTEAFF. The CDR3 DNA reads as TGTGCCAGCAGCGTAGTGGATGGGGGCACTGAAGCTTTCTTT.

This rearrangement joins TRBV7-2 to TRBJ1-2; unclear D gene. Per germline, CDR1 SGHTA and CDR2 FQGNSA. Trimming took 3 bases from V and 7 from J, leaving 6 bases between them. This CDR3 comprises 11 residues. The CDR3 protein is CASSFLGGYTF. For the CDR3, the DNA is TGTGCCAGCAGCTTTTTGGGTGGCTACACCTTC.

The chain combines TRBV28 with TRBJ1-2, with a possible D match to TRBD1 (5 bases). The CDR3 runs to 12 residues. Germline lookup yields CDR1 MDHEN and CDR2 SYDVKM. Deletions cut 7 bases from V and 8 bases from J, with 14 bases between. The CDR3 reads CASMRGISGYTF. DNA for the CDR3: TGTGCCAGCATGAGGGGAATTAGCGGCTACACCTTC.

V and J are TRBV3-1 (or the pseudogene TRBV3-2) and TRBJ1-1; no clear D gene. Germline CDR1 and CDR2: LGHDT and YNNKEL (reference sequence). V lost 0 bases and J 0 bases, leaving 8 bases between the germline ends. This CDR3 contains 15 residues. The CDR3 DNA sequence: TGTGCCAGCAGCCAAGATTCAGAGTTGAACACTGAAGCTTTCTTT. This sequence encodes CASSQDSELNTEAFF.